This TCR beta chain was sequenced during a study of human T cells and chemical hapten exposure. TCRdb used MiXCR to reprocess the RACE reads, holding one entry per CDR3 protein. This repertoire shows roughly 100,000 distinct CDR3 sequences, 11% found once; its top ten account for around 3.4%. Study-level results: Significantly more large CDR3 similarity clusters were formed by expanded TCRs than by controls.

In its sample, this clonotype was seen a few times. Its antigen is still unknown. Germline lookup yields CDR1 SNHLY and CDR2 FYNNEI. This CDR3 is built from 17 residues. V lost 0 bases and J lost 0, with 13 bases in between. Time point denoted: patch test 1, 2 weeks after DPC sensitization. Treatment meaning: therapeutic diphenylcyclopropenone sensitization with weekly scalp DPC. The input for sequencing was whole blood, taken in connection with sensitization to the hapten diphenylcyclopropenone (DPC). The rearrangement joins TRBV2 to TRBJ2-3; D perhaps matches TRBD2 (6 bases). The sequence was obtained from a woman aged 40 to 50 with alopecia areata. Some clones in this sample may be carry-over from other donors' samples. The CDR3 reads CASSEALRLASTDTQYF. In DNA, the CDR3 is TGTGCCAGCAGTGAAGCGCTTCGGCTAGCGAGCACAGATACGCAGTATTTT.